This T cell receptor beta chain was identified in a study of blood T cell repertoires in COVID-19. Study details: Whether acute or convalescent, the COVID-19 samples came from the United States, Italy and Spain.

Seattle participants joined during active infection and were tracked over time. Under the authors' procedure: Amplifying reference gene primers gave estimates of nucleated cell counts. Assay: immunoSEQ multiplex PCR; the TCRdb copy retains only in-frame clones and omits some. V, J and clone size are taken as reported in that table, and D and trimming were inferred from the DNA itself. The sample has about 270,000 clones; around 90% are singletons. The sequence was obtained from a young adult with COVID-19, enrolled during active disease. The sequencing sample was made of peripheral blood.

For the CDR3, the DNA is TGTGCCAGCAGTTTCGGACAGGTTGAAGCTTTCTTT. Protein sequence: CASSFGQVEAFF. The rearrangement uses TRBV6-6 and TRBJ1-1, with 7 bases matching TRBD1. The CDR3 extends over 12 amino acids. Losses at the gene ends were 4 bases for V and 7 bases for J; bases not matched to a gene: 3. Germline V gene lookup returns CDR1 MNHNY and CDR2 SVGAGI (reference sequence).